Below are 5 T cell receptor beta chains sequenced from a single sample in a study of blood T cells in healthy people across ages. Alongside a J-beta primer mix, a sample-barcoded 5' primer served in a second PCR lasting roughly 7 to 12 cycles. From the 5' RACE reads, TCRdb called clonotypes with MiXCR, one entry per CDR3 protein. The profile shows hundreds of thousands of distinct CDR3 sequences, 45% to 50% of them singletons. What was sequenced was blood. These receptors came from a woman aged 55-69 years in good health.

This clonotype was counted a single time. The chain links TRBV20-1 to TRBJ2-1; 7 bases are a match to TRBD2. J gave up 1 base and V 1 base, and 4 bases lay outside the gene matches. The CDR3 is 15 residues long. Germline V CDR1 and CDR2: DFQATT, SNEGSKA (reference sequence). The CDR3 sequence is CSARGLAESYNEQFF. CDR3 nucleotide sequence: TGCAGTGCTAGAGGGCTAGCGGAGTCCTACAATGAGCAGTTCTTC.

The rearrangement links TRBV28 to TRBJ2-3; possibly TRBD1 or TRBD2 for D (6 bases each). CDR3 length: 17 residues. CDR1 is MDHEN and CDR2 is SYDVKM in the germline V gene. The V and J ends lost 1 base and 1 base respectively, with 15 bases between them. Here the CDR3 reads CASSLFLRGTRTDTQYF. DNA for the CDR3: TGTGCCAGCAGTTTATTCCTCCGCGGGACACGCACAGATACGCAGTATTTT.

This sequence joins TRBV7-2 and TRBJ2-3, with TRBD2 matching 9 bases. Per germline, CDR1 SGHTA and CDR2 FQGNSA. The CDR3 sequence is 18 residues long. V trimming: 3 bases; J trimming: 1 base; junction bases outside the gene matches: 11. As DNA, the CDR3 is TGTGCCAGCAGCTTCCGTAGCGGGAGAGGCAGGCGCACAGATACGCAGTATTTT. This codes for CASSFRSGRGRRTDTQYF.

This clonotype was counted only a few times. This chain uses TRBV7-9 with TRBJ1-5; 10 positions agree with TRBD1. The CDR3 is made up of 17 amino acids. Germline CDR1 reads SEHNR; CDR2 reads FQNEAQ (reference sequence). The V segment lost 5 bases and the J segment 6 bases; nucleotides outside the gene matches: 13. Here the CDR3 reads CASSAPRSGQGVQPQHF. In DNA, the CDR3 is TGTGCCAGCAGCGCCCCGAGGTCAGGACAGGGGGTTCAGCCCCAGCATTTT.

Comment on this clonotype: Compared with germline, one end of the junction differs, possibly owing to a read error. The chain has TRBV7-9 and TRBJ2-5, with unresolved D. The J call may be incorrect, as the DNA end agrees better with TRBJ2-7. The CDR3 is 13 residues long. In germline, CDR1 is SEHNR, CDR2 FQNEAQ (reference sequence). This chain's CDR3 is CSSSARNSYEQYF. DNA for the CDR3: TGTTCCAGCAGCGCGCGAAATTCCTACGAGCAGTACTTC.